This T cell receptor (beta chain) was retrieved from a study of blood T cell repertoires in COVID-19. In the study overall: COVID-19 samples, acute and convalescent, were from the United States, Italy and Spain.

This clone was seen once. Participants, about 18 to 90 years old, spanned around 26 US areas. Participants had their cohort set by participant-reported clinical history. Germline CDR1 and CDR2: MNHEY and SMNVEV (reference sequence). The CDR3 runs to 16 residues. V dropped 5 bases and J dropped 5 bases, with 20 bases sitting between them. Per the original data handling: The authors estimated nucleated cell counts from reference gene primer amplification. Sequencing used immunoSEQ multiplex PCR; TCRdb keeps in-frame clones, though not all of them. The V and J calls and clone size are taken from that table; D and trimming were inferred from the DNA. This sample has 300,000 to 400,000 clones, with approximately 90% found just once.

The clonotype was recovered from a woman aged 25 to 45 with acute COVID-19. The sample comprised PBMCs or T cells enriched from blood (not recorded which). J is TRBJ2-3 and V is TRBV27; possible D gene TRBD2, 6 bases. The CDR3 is CASSPMEGHDRDTQYF. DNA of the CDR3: TGTGCCAGCAGTCCGATGGAGGGTCACGACAGAGATACGCAGTATTTT.